These 28 T cell receptor beta chains originate from one sample sequenced in a study of T cells in Graves' hyperthyroidism and ophthalmopathy. RNA transcripts yielded amplified TCR beta CDR3 regions. RT-PCR in the first round (using the HTBI primer set) targeted the TCR CDR3. TCRdb reprocessed the multiplex PCR reads with MiXCR, giving one entry per CDR3 protein. In the table there are about 520,000 distinct CDR3 sequences, approximately 25% of which are singletons. The sample comprised blood. These receptor sequences come from a woman younger than 45 with Graves' ophthalmopathy.

The CDR3 DNA sequence: TGCAGTGCTGCCCCCCGGACCAGAAACTTCTACGAGCAGTACTTC. Amino acids: CSAAPRTRNFYEQYF. V is TRBV20-1 and J is TRBJ2-7; the D is unclear. Trimming removed 5 bases at V and 3 bases at J, with 20 bases between. The CDR3 length is 15 residues. Germline-derived CDR1 and CDR2 are DFQATT and SNEGSKA (reference sequence).

This clonotype was found many times. The chain joins TRBV12-3 or TRBV12-4 to TRBJ1-1; D uncertain. The V and J ends lost 2 bases and 0 bases respectively, with 7 bases between them. The CDR3 sequence is 14 residues long. The CDR3 is CASSLQFMNTEAFF. CDR3 coding DNA: TGTGCCAGCAGTTTACAGTTCATGAACACTGAAGCTTTCTTT.

This clonotype was counted a few times. The V and J genes are TRBV2 and TRBJ1-2; 9 bases are a match to TRBD1. The V gene's germline CDR1 is SNHLY and CDR2 FYNNEI. The CDR3 runs to 14 residues. The trim removed 6 bases at V and 0 bases at J, leaving 2 bases unmatched. The CDR3 DNA reads TGTGCCAGCAGACGGACAGGGGCTAACTATGGCTACACCTTC. Translated, it gives CASRRTGANYGYTF.

In this sample, this clonotype turned up many times. This chain uses TRBV20-1 with TRBJ2-5, with 9 bases matching TRBD2. After removal of 7 bases from V and 4 bases from J, the junction contained 16 bases not matched to a gene. The CDR3 length is 16 residues. Germline V gives CDR1 DFQATT, CDR2 SNEGSKA (reference sequence). The CDR3: CSVTPLAGKNGETQYF. CDR3 DNA: TGCAGTGTGACTCCTCTAGCGGGGAAAAATGGAGAGACCCAGTACTTC.

This clonotype has only one observation. The chain has TRBV28 and TRBJ2-7; D perhaps matches TRBD2 (5 bases). V lost 6 bases to trimming and J lost 5 bases, with 14 bases between them. CDR1 MDHEN and CDR2 SYDVKM come from the germline V gene. This CDR3 contains 13 residues. Written as DNA, the CDR3 is TGTGCCAGCAGGGAGTCGGGAACCGACGAGCAGTACTTC. Amino acid sequence: CASRESGTDEQYF.

The chain recombines TRBV12-3 or TRBV12-4 with TRBJ1-1; 7 bases align to TRBD1. This CDR3 spans 15 amino acids. Trimming took 5 bases from V and 0 from J; bases not matched to a gene: 6. The DNA for the CDR3 is TGTGCCAGCAGTGCGACAGGGAATGTGAACACTGAAGCTTTCTTT. Amino acid sequence: CASSATGNVNTEAFF.

This clonotype has a count of ten or more. The chain links TRBV27 to TRBJ2-7; 10 nucleotides line up with TRBD1. Per the germline V gene, CDR1 is MNHEY and CDR2 is SMNVEV (reference sequence). The CDR3 runs to 15 residues. The junction had 11 bases not matched to a gene; V was cut back by 6 bases and J by 6 bases. DNA of the CDR3: TGTGCCAGCAGGGCGGGGACAGGGGTTGGTCTCGAGCAGTACTTC. It is translated as CASRAGTGVGLEQYF.

This clonotype was found a few times. The V gene is TRBV13, the J gene TRBJ2-7, with unresolved D. CDR3 length equals 14 residues. V was shortened by 4 bases and J by 2 bases, with 12 bases between the two germline ends. CDR1 PRHDT and CDR2 FYEKMQ come from the germline V gene (reference sequence). For the CDR3, the DNA is TGTGCCAGCAGCTCCGGAGTTGGGGCCTACGAGCAGTACTTC. It is translated as CASSSGVGAYEQYF.

This clonotype was recorded many times. The rearrangement links TRBV11-1 to TRBJ1-2; possibly TRBD1 for D (5 bases). The germline CDR1 and CDR2 sequences are SGHAT and FQDESV (reference sequence). V lost 5 bases and J lost 2, with 18 bases in between. CDR3 length: 16 amino acids. The DNA for the CDR3 is TGTGCCAGCAGCGGGGGAGGGGAGAGGGGAAACTATGGCTACACCTTC. It yields the protein CASSGGGERGNYGYTF.

DNA for the CDR3: TGTGCCATCAGTGAGTATTCGGGGACGGATCAGCCCCAGCATTTT. It is translated as CAISEYSGTDQPQHF. The chain has TRBV10-3 and TRBJ1-5; weak D call: TRBD1 (5 bases). The CDR3 length is 15 residues. The V end lost 1 base, the J end lost 5 bases, and 12 bases lay between the germline ends. The germline V gene has CDR1 ENHRY and CDR2 SYGVKD.

In the case of this clonotype: No conserved phenylalanine or tryptophan is present at the end of the CDR3, so a read error is the likely explanation. This sequence joins TRBV6-1 and TRBJ1-5, with unresolved D. The CDR3 length is 12 residues. Between the trimmed V and J ends, which lost 6 bases and 7 bases, there was a span of 10 bases. The germline V gene encodes CDR1 MNHNS and CDR2 SASEGT. CDR3 bases: TGTGCCAGCAGACTTGCTGCCCAGCCCCAGCATTCT. It translates to CASRLAAQPQHS.

This clonotype was seen only a few times. V usage is TRBV29-1 and J usage is TRBJ1-1; 7 bases line up with TRBD1. The CDR3 covers 13 residues. The V segment lost 7 bases and the J segment 5 bases; nucleotides outside the gene matches: 10. Germline assignment: CDR1 SQVTM and CDR2 ANQGSEA. The CDR3 region is CSAVQGPGTEAFF. The CDR3 nucleotides read TGCAGCGCCGTACAGGGGCCGGGAACTGAAGCTTTCTTT. Filled out from reference TRBV29-1 and TRBJ1-1, the complete variable domain reads SAVISQKPSRDICQRGTSLTIQCQVDSQVTMMFWYRQQPGQSLTLIATANQGSEATYESGFVIDKFPISRPNLTFSTLTVSNMSPEDSSIYLCSAVQGPGTEAFFGQGTRLTVV.

This clonotype was recorded at least ten times. The DNA of the CDR3 is TGTGCCAGCAGTGGGACGGATACCTACGAGCAGTACTTC. It encodes CASSGTDTYEQYF. The V and J genes are TRBV27 and TRBJ2-7; either TRBD1 or TRBD2 may supply D (5 bases each). In germline, CDR1 is MNHEY, CDR2 SMNVEV (reference sequence). This CDR3 contains 13 residues. Deletions cut 5 bases from V and 2 bases from J, with 10 bases between.

This clonotype was seen many times. The rearrangement joins TRBV27 to TRBJ2-7, with 10 bases fitting TRBD1. The CDR3 length is 16 residues. The germline CDR1 and CDR2 sequences are MNHEY and SMNVEV (reference sequence). J lost 0 bases, V lost 0 bases, and 2 bases had no gene match. CDR3 nucleotides: TGTGCCAGCAGTTTATCCGGACAGGGGGACTCCTACGAGCAGTACTTC. Translated: CASSLSGQGDSYEQYF.

A few counts support this clonotype. V usage is TRBV9 and J usage is TRBJ1-5, with 10 positions matching TRBD1. The CDR3 spans 14 residues. Germline assignment: CDR1 SGDLS and CDR2 YYNGEE. The trim removed 3 bases at V and 8 bases at J, leaving 5 bases unmatched. For the CDR3, the DNA is TGTGCCAGCAGCGCGGGGACAGGGGTAGAGCCCCAGCATTTT. Amino acid sequence: CASSAGTGVEPQHF. Together with reference TRBV9 and TRBJ1-5, the CDR3 gives the full variable domain: DSGVTQTPKHLITATGQRVTLRCSPRSGDLSVYWYQQSLDQGLQFLIQYYNGEERAKGNILERFSAQQFPDLHSELNLSSLELGDSALYFCASSAGTGVEPQHFGDGTRLSIL.

This clonotype was counted many times. The chain combines TRBV20-1 with TRBJ1-5, with 8 positions matching TRBD1. The CDR3 length is 13 residues. J lost 4 bases, V lost 5 bases, and 4 bases had no gene match. Per the germline V gene, CDR1 is DFQATT and CDR2 is SNEGSKA (reference sequence). CDR3 region: CSALQGANQPQHF. CDR3 DNA: TGCAGTGCTCTCCAGGGGGCGAATCAGCCCCAGCATTTT.

This clonotype was detected only a few times. V usage is TRBV7-8 and J usage is TRBJ2-5, with D tentatively TRBD1 (6 bases). The germline V gene has CDR1 SGHVS and CDR2 FQNEAQ. Trimming took 6 bases from V and 8 from J, leaving 16 bases between them. The CDR3 is 13 amino acids. The CDR3 nucleotides read TGTGCCAGCAGTATAACCCTACAGGGAACCCAGTACTTC. It translates to CASSITLQGTQYF.

At least ten counts were recorded for this clonotype. The J gene is TRBJ2-7, the V gene TRBV6-2 or TRBV6-3; D is possibly TRBD1 (5 bases). This CDR3 has 12 amino acids. Germline-derived CDR1 and CDR2 are MNHEY and SVGEGT. The V and J ends lost 7 bases and 2 bases respectively, with 9 bases between them. This CDR3 reads CASKAGTYEQYF. The CDR3 DNA follows: TGTGCCAGCAAGGCAGGGACCTACGAGCAGTACTTC.

This clonotype has ten or more counts. CDR3 region: CASSEPGLAIHEQYF. The CDR3, as DNA: TGTGCCAGCAGTGAGCCGGGACTAGCGATCCACGAGCAGTACTTC. The rearrangement uses TRBV6-1 and TRBJ2-7; 10 nucleotides align to TRBD2. The V gene end was trimmed by 3 bases and the J gene end by 5 bases; junction bases not matched to a gene: 7. This CDR3 has 15 residues. The germline V gene encodes CDR1 MNHNS and CDR2 SASEGT.

This clonotype was observed many times. The genes are TRBV5-1 and TRBJ1-1; D is undetermined. V was shortened by 0 bases and J by 8 bases, with 11 bases between the two germline ends. The CDR3 is 13 residues long. CDR1 and CDR2 from the germline V gene are SGHRS and YFSETQ. This CDR3 reads CASSLEEWAEAFF. In DNA, the CDR3 is TGCGCCAGCAGCTTGGAGGAGTGGGCGGAAGCTTTCTTT.

This clonotype was detected a few times. This rearrangement joins TRBV7-6 to TRBJ2-7; 8 nucleotides agree with TRBD2. Trimming at V came to 2 bases and at J to 6 bases, leaving 12 bases not matched to a gene. The germline CDR1 and CDR2 sequences are SGHVS and FNYEAQ. CDR3 length: 16 amino acids. The CDR3 loop reads CASSLQPPSGSPEQYF. CDR3 in DNA: TGTGCCAGCAGCTTACAACCCCCCAGCGGGAGTCCCGAGCAGTACTTC.

At least ten counts were recorded for this clonotype. CDR3 sequence (DNA): TGTGCCAGTAGTATAGATGGGGGGAACACTGAAGCTTTCTTT. Residues: CASSIDGGNTEAFF. The chain is built from TRBV19 and TRBJ1-1; D is possibly TRBD1 (5 bases). Germline CDR1 reads LNHDA; CDR2 reads SQIVND (reference sequence). Deletions cut 0 bases from V and 1 base from J, with 6 bases between. This CDR3 contains 14 residues.

J is TRBJ2-7 and V is TRBV4-2; D remains ambiguous. CDR1 and CDR2 from the germline V gene are LGHNA and YNFKEQ. CDR3 length: 14 amino acids. V lost 0 bases, J lost 4 bases, and 10 bases lay in between. CDR3 region: CASSQEDWEYEQYF. Written as DNA, the CDR3 is TGTGCCAGCAGCCAAGAAGATTGGGAATACGAGCAGTACTTC.

At least ten counts were recorded for this clonotype. The chain joins TRBV6-2 or TRBV6-3 to TRBJ2-4; D is undetermined. The CDR3 totals 18 residues. V was clipped by 0 bases and J by 3 bases, with 18 bases between them. Germline values: CDR1 MNHEY, CDR2 SVGEGT. In nucleotides, the CDR3 is TGTGCCAGCAGTTACTCGTTCCCGGGCCTGACGGGCAAAAACATTCAGTACTTC. Protein sequence: CASSYSFPGLTGKNIQYF.

The J gene is TRBJ2-7, the V gene TRBV20-1; D gene ambiguous. The germline V and J ends were trimmed by 5 bases and 6 bases, with 11 bases remaining between them. CDR3 length: 11 amino acids. The germline gives CDR1 DFQATT, CDR2 SNEGSKA (reference sequence). CDR3 sequence: CSALLPPEQYF. The DNA for the CDR3 is TGCAGTGCTCTTTTACCCCCCGAGCAGTACTTC.

This clonotype turned up a few times. The rearrangement links TRBV10-3 to TRBJ1-6; D is uncertain. CDR3 size: 16 residues. The germline gives CDR1 ENHRY, CDR2 SYGVKD. V was cut by 0 bases and J by 7 bases, with 13 bases left in between. CDR3 DNA: TGTGCCATCAGTGAGTCGATCCGGGAATCAAATTCACCCCTCCACTTT. Its translation is CAISESIRESNSPLHF.

This clonotype was counted at least ten times. The rearrangement uses TRBV27 and TRBJ2-7; TRBD1 is a possible D gene (6 bases). This CDR3 has 13 residues. The V end lost 6 bases, the J end lost 2 bases, and 11 bases lay between the germline ends. CDR1 and CDR2 (germline): MNHEY, SMNVEV (reference sequence). This CDR3 is CASRETGTYEQYF. DNA of the CDR3: TGTGCCAGCAGAGAGACAGGAACCTACGAGCAGTACTTC.

The rearrangement uses TRBV19 and TRBJ2-5; D not certain. This CDR3 is 13 amino acids long. Germline CDR1 reads LNHDA; CDR2 reads SQIVND (reference sequence). The germline V and J ends were trimmed by 0 bases and 5 bases, with 7 bases remaining between them. The CDR3 region is CASSIDRSETQYF. The CDR3 DNA reads TGTGCCAGTAGTATAGATCGGTCGGAGACCCAGTACTTC. The complete variable domain, with remaining parts taken from reference TRBV19 and TRBJ2-5, reads DGGITQSPKYLFRKEGQNVTLSCEQNLNHDAMYWYRQDPGQGLRLIYYSQIVNDFQKGDIAEGYSVSREKKESFPLTVTSAQKNPTAFYLCASSIDRSETQYFGPGTRLLVL.